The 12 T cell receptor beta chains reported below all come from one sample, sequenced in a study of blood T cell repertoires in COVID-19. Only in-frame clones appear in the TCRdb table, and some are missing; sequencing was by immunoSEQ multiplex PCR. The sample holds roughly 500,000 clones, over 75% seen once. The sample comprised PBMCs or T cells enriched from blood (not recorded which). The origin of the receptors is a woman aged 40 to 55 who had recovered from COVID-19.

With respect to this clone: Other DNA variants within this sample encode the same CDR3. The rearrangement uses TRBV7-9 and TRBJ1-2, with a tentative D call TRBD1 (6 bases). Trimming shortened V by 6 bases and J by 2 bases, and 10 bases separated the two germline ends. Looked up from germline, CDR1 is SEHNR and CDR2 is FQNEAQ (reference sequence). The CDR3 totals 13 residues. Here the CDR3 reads CASSPGQNYGYTF. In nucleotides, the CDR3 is TGTGCCAGCAGTCCCGGACAGAACTATGGCTACACCTTC.

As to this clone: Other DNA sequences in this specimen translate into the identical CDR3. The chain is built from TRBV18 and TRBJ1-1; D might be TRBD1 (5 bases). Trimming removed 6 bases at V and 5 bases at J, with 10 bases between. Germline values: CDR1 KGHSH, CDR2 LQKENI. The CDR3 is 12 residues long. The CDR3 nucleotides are TGTGCCAGCTCGCCCAGGGAAACTGAAGCTTTCTTT. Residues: CASSPRETEAFF. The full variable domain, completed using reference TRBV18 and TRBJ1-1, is NAGVMQNPRHLVRRRGQEARLRCSPMKGHSHVYWYRQLPEEGLKFMVYLQKENIIDESGMPKERFSAEFPKEGPSILRIQQVVRGDSAAYFCASSPRETEAFFGQGTRLTVV.

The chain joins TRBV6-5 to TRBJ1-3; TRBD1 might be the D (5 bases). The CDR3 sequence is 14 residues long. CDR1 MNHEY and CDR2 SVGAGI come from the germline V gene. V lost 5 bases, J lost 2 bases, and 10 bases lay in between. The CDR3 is CASSPVGPGNTIYF. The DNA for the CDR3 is TGTGCCAGCAGTCCCGTGGGGCCTGGAAACACCATATATTTT.

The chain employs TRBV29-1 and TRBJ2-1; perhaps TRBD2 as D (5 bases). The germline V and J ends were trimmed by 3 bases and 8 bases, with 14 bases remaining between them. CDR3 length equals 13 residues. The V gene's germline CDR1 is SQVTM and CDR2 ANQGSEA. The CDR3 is CSVDLGVVDEQFF. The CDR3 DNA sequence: TGCAGCGTTGATTTGGGAGTCGTCGATGAGCAGTTCTTC.

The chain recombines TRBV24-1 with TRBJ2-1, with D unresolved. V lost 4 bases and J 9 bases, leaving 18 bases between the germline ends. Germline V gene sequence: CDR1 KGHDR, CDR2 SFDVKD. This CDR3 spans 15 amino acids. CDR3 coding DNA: TGTGCCACCAGTGACCCCTCGGGTCCGCTTCTTGAGCAGTTCTTC. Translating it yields CATSDPSGPLLEQFF.

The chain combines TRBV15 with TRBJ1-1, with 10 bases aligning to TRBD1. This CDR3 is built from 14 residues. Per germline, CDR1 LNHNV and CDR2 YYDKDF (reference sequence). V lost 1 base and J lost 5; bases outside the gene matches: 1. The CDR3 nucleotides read TGTGCCACCAGCAGAGGACAGGGGGCGACTGAAGCTTTCTTT. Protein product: CATSRGQGATEAFF. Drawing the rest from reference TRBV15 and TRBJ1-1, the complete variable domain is DAMVIQNPRYQVTQFGKPVTLSCSQTLNHNVMYWYQQKSSQAPKLLFHYYDKDFNNEADTPDNFQSRRPNTSFCFLDIRSPGLGDTAMYLCATSRGQGATEAFFGQGTRLTVV.

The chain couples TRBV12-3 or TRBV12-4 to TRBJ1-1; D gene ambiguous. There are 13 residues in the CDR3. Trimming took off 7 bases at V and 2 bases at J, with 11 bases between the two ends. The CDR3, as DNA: TGTGCCAGCACCGATCGGGTTAACACTGAAGCTTTCTTT. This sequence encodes CASTDRVNTEAFF.

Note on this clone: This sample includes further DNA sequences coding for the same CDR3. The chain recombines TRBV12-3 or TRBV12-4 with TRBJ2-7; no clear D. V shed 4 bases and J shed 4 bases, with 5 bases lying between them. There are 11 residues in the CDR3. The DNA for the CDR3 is TGTGCCAGCAGTTCCTATTACGAGCAGTACTTC. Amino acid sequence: CASSSYYEQYF.

Here the CDR3 reads CASSEGGFHYRDNTGELFF. The DNA of the CDR3 is TGCGCCAGCAGTGAAGGGGGTTTTCATTATAGGGATAACACCGGGGAGCTGTTTTTT. The chain couples TRBV10-2 to TRBJ2-2; a possible D gene is TRBD1 (6 bases). Trimming left V 3 bases short and J 2 bases short, with 22 bases between. From germline, CDR1 is WSHSY and CDR2 SAAADI. The length of the CDR3 is 19 residues.

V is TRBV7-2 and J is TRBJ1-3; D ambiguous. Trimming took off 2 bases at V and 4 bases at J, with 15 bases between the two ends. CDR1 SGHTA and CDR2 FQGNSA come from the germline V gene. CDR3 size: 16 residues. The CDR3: CASSLRGGGRGNTIYF. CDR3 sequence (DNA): TGTGCCAGCAGCTTAAGAGGCGGTGGTCGAGGAAACACCATATATTTT.

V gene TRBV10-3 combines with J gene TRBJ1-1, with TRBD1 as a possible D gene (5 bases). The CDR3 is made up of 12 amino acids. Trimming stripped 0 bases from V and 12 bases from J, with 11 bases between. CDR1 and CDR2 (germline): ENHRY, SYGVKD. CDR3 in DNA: TGTGCCATCAGTGAGTCCCAGGGTATGTCTTTCTTT. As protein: CAISESQGMSFF.

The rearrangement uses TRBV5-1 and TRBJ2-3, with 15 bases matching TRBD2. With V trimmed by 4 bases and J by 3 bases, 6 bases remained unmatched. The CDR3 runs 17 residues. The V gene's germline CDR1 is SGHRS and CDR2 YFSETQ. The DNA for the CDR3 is TGCGCCAGCAGCCCGGGACTAGCGGGAGGCCGTACAGATACGCAGTATTTT. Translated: CASSPGLAGGRTDTQYF. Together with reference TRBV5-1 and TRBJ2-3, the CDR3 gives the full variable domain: KAGVTQTPRYLIKTRGQQVTLSCSPISGHRSVSWYQQTPGQGLQFLFEYFSETQRNKGNFPGRFSGRQFSNSRSEMNVSTLELGDSALYLCASSPGLAGGRTDTQYFGPGTRLTVL.